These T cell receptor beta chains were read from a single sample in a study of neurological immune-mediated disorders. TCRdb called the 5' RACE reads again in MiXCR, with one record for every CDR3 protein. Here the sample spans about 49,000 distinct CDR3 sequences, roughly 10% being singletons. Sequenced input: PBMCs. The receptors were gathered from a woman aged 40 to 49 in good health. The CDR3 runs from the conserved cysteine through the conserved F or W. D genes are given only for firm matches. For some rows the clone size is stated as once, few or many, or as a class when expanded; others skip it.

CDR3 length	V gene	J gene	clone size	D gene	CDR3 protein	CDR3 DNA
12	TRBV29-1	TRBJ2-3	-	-	CSMGESTDTQYF	TGCAGCATGGGGGAATCCACAGATACGCAGTATTTT
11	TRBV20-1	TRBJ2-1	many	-	CSARMEGSSFF	TGCAGTGCGAGGATGGAAGGGAGTAGCTTCTTC
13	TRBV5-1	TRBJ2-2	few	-	CASSPDGVGELFF	TGCGCCAGCAGCCCCGATGGGGTGGGAGAGCTGTTTTTT
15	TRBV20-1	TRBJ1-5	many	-	CSARDSFYSNQPQHF	TGCAGTGCTAGAGATTCTTTTTATAGCAATCAGCCCCAGCATTTT
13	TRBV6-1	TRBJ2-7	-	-	CALARAGSYEQYF	TGTGCCTTAGCACGGGCCGGATCCTACGAGCAGTACTTC
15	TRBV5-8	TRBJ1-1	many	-	CASSLRTGYSTEAFF	TGTGCCAGCAGCTTACGAACAGGTTACAGCACTGAAGCTTTCTTT
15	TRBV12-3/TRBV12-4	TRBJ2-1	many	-	CASRRGLNSYNEQFF	TGTGCCAGCAGAAGAGGACTGAATTCATACAATGAGCAGTTCTTC
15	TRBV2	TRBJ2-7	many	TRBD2	CASSEEGLGANEQYF	TGTGCCAGCAGTGAAGAGGGACTAGGGGCCAACGAGCAGTACTTC
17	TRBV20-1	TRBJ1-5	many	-	CSARDRVVGSSNQPQHF	TGCAGTGCTAGAGACCGGGTAGTCGGTAGTAGCAATCAGCCCCAGCATTTT
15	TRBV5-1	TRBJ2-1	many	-	CASSLETVTYNEQFF	TGCGCCAGCAGCTTGGAAACAGTGACCTACAATGAGCAGTTCTTC
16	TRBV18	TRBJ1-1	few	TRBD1	CASSPGTGNVNTEAFF	TGTGCCAGCTCACCTGGGACAGGTAATGTGAACACTGAAGCTTTCTTT
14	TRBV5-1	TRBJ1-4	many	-	CASSVKDGNEKLFF	TGCGCCAGCAGCGTAAAGGACGGTAATGAAAAACTGTTTTTT
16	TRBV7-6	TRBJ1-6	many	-	CASSLTQGGNNSPLHF	TGTGCCAGCAGCCTGACACAGGGAGGCAATAATTCACCCCTCCACTTT
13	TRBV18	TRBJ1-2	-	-	CANSPGQTYGCTF	-
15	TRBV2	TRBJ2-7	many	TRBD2	CASSVSSGSSYEQYF	TGTGCCAGCAGTGTGTCTAGCGGGAGCTCCTACGAGCAGTACTTC
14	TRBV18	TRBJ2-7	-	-	CASSPPLSDYEQYF	TGTGCCAGCTCACCACCCCTATCAGACTACGAGCAGTACTTC
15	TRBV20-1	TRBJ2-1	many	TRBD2	CSASNLFSGIDEQFF	TGCAGTGCTTCCAACCTCTTTAGCGGGATCGATGAGCAGTTCTTC
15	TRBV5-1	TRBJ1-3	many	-	CASSFNGASGNTIYF	TGCGCCAGCAGCTTCAACGGGGCCTCTGGAAACACCATATATTTT
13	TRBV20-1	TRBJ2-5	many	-	CSARNRDWETQYF	TGCAGTGCTAGGAACAGGGACTGGGAGACCCAGTACTTC
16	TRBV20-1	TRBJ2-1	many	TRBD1	CSARPPPGGIYNEQFF	TGCAGTGCTCGCCCACCCCCAGGGGGTATCTACAATGAGCAGTTCTTC
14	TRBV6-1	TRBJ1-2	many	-	CASSADWVAGGYTF	TGTGCCAGCAGCGCCGACTGGGTAGCGGGCGGCTACACCTTC
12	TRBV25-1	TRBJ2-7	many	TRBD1	CASRDRFYEQYF	TGTGCCAGCAGGGACAGGTTCTACGAGCAGTACTTC
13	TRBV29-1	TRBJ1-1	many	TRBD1	CSASGQEETEAFF	TGCAGCGCCTCTGGACAGGAGGAAACTGAAGCTTTCTTT
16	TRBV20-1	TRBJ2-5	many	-	CSAREGFARRVETQYF	TGCAGTGCTAGAGAGGGGTTTGCGCGGCGGGTGGAGACCCAGTACTTC
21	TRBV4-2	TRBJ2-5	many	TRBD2	CASSRGLAGALGSEGQETQYF	TGTGCCAGCAGCCGAGGACTAGCGGGGGCCCTCGGATCAGAGGGGCAAGAGACCCAGTACTTC
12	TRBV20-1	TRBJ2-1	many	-	CSAKQTYNEQFF	TGCAGTGCTAAACAGACCTACAATGAGCAGTTCTTC
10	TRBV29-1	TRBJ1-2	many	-	CAGGDYGYTF	TGCGCCGGGGGGGACTATGGCTACACCTTC
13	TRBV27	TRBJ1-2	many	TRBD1	CASSRDRGDGYTF	TGTGCCAGCAGCCGGGACAGGGGAGATGGCTACACCTTC
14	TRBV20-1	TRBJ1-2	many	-	CSATLPLAGAGYTF	TGCAGTGCTACCCTCCCCCTTGCAGGGGCTGGCTACACCTTC
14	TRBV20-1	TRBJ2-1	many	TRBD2	CSAVGLAVYNEQFF	TGCAGTGCTGTGGGACTAGCAGTTTACAATGAGCAGTTCTTC
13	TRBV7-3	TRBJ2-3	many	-	CASSSRGADTQYF	TGTGCCAGCAGCTCCCGGGGTGCAGATACGCAGTATTTT